One T cell receptor (beta chain) is described in this entry. This sample stems from a study of neoadjuvant anti-PD-1 for oral cavity cancer. Across the whole study: Around day 43, patients without progression received a fourth nivolumab dose before surgery.

Germline assignment: CDR1 SNHLY and CDR2 FYNNEI. V dropped 1 base and J dropped 1 base, with 11 bases sitting between them. The CDR3 length is 16 residues. Profiled with immunoSEQ multiplex PCR; TCRdb holds only in-frame clones, not every one. The sample contains fewer than 40,000 clones, about 86% of which appear only once. Sequenced material: PBMCs, taken before nivolumab (anti-PD-1) treatment. This sequence originates from a person between 40 and 79 years old with oral cavity squamous cell carcinoma. The chain joins TRBV2 to TRBJ1-3; D is possibly TRBD1 (5 bases). The CDR3 here is CASSEGRGWSGNTIYF. The CDR3 nucleotides read TGTGCCAGCAGTGAAGGGAGGGGTTGGTCTGGAAACACCATATATTTT.